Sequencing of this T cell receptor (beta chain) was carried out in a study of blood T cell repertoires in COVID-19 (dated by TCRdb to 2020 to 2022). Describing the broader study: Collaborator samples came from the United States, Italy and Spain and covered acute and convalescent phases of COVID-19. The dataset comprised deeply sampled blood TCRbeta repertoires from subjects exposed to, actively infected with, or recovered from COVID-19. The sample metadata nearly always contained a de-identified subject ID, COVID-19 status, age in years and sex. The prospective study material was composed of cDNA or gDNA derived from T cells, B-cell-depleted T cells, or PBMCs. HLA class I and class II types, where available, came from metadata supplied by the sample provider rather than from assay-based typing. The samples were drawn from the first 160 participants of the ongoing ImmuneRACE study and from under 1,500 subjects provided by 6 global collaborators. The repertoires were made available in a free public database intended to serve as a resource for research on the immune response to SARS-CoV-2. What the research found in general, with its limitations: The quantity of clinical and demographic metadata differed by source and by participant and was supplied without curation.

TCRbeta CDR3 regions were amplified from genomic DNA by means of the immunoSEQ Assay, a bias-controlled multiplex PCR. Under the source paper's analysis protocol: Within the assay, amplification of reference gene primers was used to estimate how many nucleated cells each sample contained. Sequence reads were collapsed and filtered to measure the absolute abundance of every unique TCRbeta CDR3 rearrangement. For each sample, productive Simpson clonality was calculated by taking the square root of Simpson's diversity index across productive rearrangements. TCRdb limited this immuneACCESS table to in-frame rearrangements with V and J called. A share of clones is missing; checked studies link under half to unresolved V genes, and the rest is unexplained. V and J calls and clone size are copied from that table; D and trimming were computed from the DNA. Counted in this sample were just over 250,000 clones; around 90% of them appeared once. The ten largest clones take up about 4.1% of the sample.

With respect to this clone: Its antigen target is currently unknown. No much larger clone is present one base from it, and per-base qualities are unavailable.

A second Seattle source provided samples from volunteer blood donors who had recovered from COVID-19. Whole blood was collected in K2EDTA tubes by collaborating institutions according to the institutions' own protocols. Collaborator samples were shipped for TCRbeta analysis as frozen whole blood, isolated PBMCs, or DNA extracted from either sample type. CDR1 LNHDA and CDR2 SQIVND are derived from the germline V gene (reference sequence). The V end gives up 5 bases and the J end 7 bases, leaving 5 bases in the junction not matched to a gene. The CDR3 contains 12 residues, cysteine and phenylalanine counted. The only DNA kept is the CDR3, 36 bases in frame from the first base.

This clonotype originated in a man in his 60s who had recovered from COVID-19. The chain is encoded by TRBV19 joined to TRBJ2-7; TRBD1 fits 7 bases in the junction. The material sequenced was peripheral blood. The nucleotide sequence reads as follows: TGTGCCAGTAGTCCAGGGGGTCTGGAGCAGTACTTC. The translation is CASSPGGLEQYF.